These 25 T cell receptor beta chains came from one sample sequenced in a study of radiation and T cells in renal cell carcinoma (dated by TCRdb to between 2020 and 2021). Taken with the paper, the label for time point translates to: blood 2 weeks post-SBRT. Interpreted using the paper, the treatment or condition label stands for: 15 Gy SBRT to primary tumor, nephrectomy 4 weeks later. Library generation was performed with the immunoSEQ multiplex PCR assay. In TCRdb, the immuneACCESS table is reduced to in-frame sequences with V and J assigned. These tables do not hold every clone; where another copy was compared, an unresolved V gene accounts for under half, and the others remain unexplained. The table for this sample lists 100,000 to 150,000 clones; 88% of them were counted only once. The leading ten clones occupy 4.5% to 7.5% of the sample. The material was blood, obtained from a patient whose treatment included radiotherapy and nephrectomy. The source is a woman between 70 and 85 years old with renal cell carcinoma.

The table lists this clone with a count of one. The chain links TRBV15 to TRBJ1-4; 10 positions match TRBD1. The V gene end was trimmed by 0 bases and the J gene end by 4 bases; junction bases not matched to a gene: 8. Germline-derived CDR1 and CDR2 are LNHNV and YYDKDF (reference sequence). This CDR3 comprises 18 residues. The CDR3 here is CATSRDYPTGGLNEKLFF. The CDR3 coding sequence is TGTGCCACCAGCAGAGATTACCCGACAGGGGGCCTTAATGAAAAACTGTTTTTT.

The chain has TRBV5-6 and TRBJ1-1, with 7 bases matching TRBD1. CDR1 and CDR2 (germline): SGHDT, YYEEEE. V dropped 2 bases and J dropped 0; count of bases not matched to a gene: 7. The CDR3 totals 16 residues. CDR3 coding DNA: TGTGCCAGCAGCTTCAGGGGGACCCTCATGAACACTGAAGCTTTCTTT. Protein product: CASSFRGTLMNTEAFF.

The chain couples TRBV5-4 to TRBJ2-3, with TRBD1 matching over 9 bases. Germline CDR1 is SGHNT and CDR2 is YYREEE (reference sequence). V dropped 0 bases and J dropped 3; count of bases not matched to a gene: 5. There are 16 residues in the CDR3. CDR3 residues: CASSLGGGQGTDTQYF. The CDR3 bases are TGTGCCAGCAGCTTGGGGGGGGGACAGGGAACAGATACGCAGTATTTT.

This chain connects TRBV5-1 to TRBJ2-5, with TRBD2 matching over 12 bases. Germline V gene data show CDR1 as SGHRS and CDR2 as YFSETQ. V shed 4 bases, J shed 2 bases, and the junction held 6 bases outside the gene matches. CDR3 length: 16 residues. CDR3 in amino acids: CASSPGLAGSQETQYF. For the CDR3, the DNA is TGCGCCAGCAGCCCAGGACTAGCGGGGAGTCAAGAGACCCAGTACTTC.

This chain joins TRBV4-2 and TRBJ1-5; D remains unclear. The CDR3 extends over 15 amino acids. The germline V gene has CDR1 LGHNA and CDR2 YNFKEQ. Trimming left V 0 bases short and J 4 bases short, with 10 bases between. The CDR3 sequence is CASSQDGSGNQPQHF. Here the CDR3 DNA reads TGTGCCAGCAGCCAAGACGGATCGGGGAATCAGCCCCAGCATTTT.

This chain uses TRBV5-1 with TRBJ1-1, with 8 bases matching TRBD1. V dropped 2 bases and J dropped 2; count of bases not matched to a gene: 8. Per the germline V gene, CDR1 is SGHRS and CDR2 is YFSETQ. This CDR3 contains 16 residues. CDR3 loop: CASSLTFAGGNTEAFF. CDR3 DNA sequence: TGCGCCAGCAGCTTAACGTTCGCAGGGGGCAACACTGAAGCTTTCTTT.

V usage is TRBV19 and J usage is TRBJ2-3; a possible D gene is TRBD1 (6 bases). CDR3 length: 16 residues. V gave up 3 bases and J gave up 0 bases, with 13 bases separating them. Germline CDR1 and CDR2: LNHDA and SQIVND (reference sequence). The CDR3 sequence: CASSIRETGSTDTQYF. CDR3 DNA: TGTGCCAGTAGTATCAGGGAGACAGGTAGCACAGATACGCAGTATTTT.

The chain combines TRBV19 with TRBJ1-5, with D perhaps TRBD1 (5 bases). The CDR3 has 14 amino acids. Germline V CDR1 and CDR2: LNHDA, SQIVND (reference sequence). V gave up 7 bases and J gave up 1 base, with 11 bases separating them. The CDR3 spells CASNGGKSNQPQHF. In DNA form, the CDR3 reads TGTGCCAGTAATGGGGGAAAGAGCAATCAGCCCCAGCATTTT.

The chain couples TRBV27 to TRBJ2-7, with 12 bases aligning to TRBD1. The CDR3 contains 18 residues. Per the germline V gene, CDR1 is MNHEY and CDR2 is SMNVEV (reference sequence). The J segment lost 2 bases and the V segment lost 6 bases, leaving 14 bases of the junction unmatched. The CDR3 region is CASSLRDRGRMGPYEQYF. The CDR3 bases are TGTGCCAGCAGCCTCCGGGACAGGGGGCGGATGGGGCCCTACGAGCAGTACTTC.

V is TRBV6-1 and J is TRBJ2-1, with D perhaps TRBD2 (6 bases). This CDR3 is 12 amino acids long. Per the germline V gene, CDR1 is MNHNS and CDR2 is SASEGT. With 2 bases removed from V and 10 bases from J, the gap between germline ends came to 9 bases. The CDR3 sequence: CASSELGGEQFF. The DNA of the CDR3 is TGTGCCAGCAGTGAATTAGGAGGGGAGCAGTTCTTC.

The V and J genes are TRBV6-1 and TRBJ2-7; no firm D call. The V gene's germline CDR1 is MNHNS and CDR2 SASEGT. The V and J ends lost 4 bases and 7 bases respectively, with 11 bases between them. This CDR3 comprises 12 residues. The CDR3 DNA is TGTGCCAGCAGTGGGGGAACGGTGGAGCAGTACTTC. This encodes CASSGGTVEQYF.

The chain is built from TRBV11-3 and TRBJ1-1; tentatively, D is TRBD1 (5 bases). Germline loops: CDR1 SGHNT, CDR2 YENEEA. Trimming removed 5 bases from V and 10 bases from J, with 14 bases in between. The CDR3 runs to 12 residues. The CDR3 bases are TGTGCCAGCAGCCGGGACCGCTCTCTAGCTTTCTTT. The encoded protein is CASSRDRSLAFF. The whole variable domain, filled in from reference TRBV11-3 and TRBJ1-1, reads EAGVVQSPRYKIIEKKQPVAFWCNPISGHNTLYWYLQNLGQGPELLIRYENEEAVDDSQLPKDRFSAERLKGVDSTLKIQPAELGDSAVYLCASSRDRSLAFFGQGTRLTVV.

There are a few counts of this clone. The J gene is TRBJ1-5, the V gene TRBV7-9; D is unclear. Per germline, CDR1 SEHNR and CDR2 FQNEAQ (reference sequence). The ends were cut back, 4 bases at V and 4 bases at J, with 14 bases in the middle. This CDR3 has 15 residues. The CDR3 spells CASSSSTGKNQPQHF. CDR3 coding DNA: TGTGCCAGCAGCTCCTCTACGGGGAAGAATCAGCCCCAGCATTTT.

The genes are TRBV30 and TRBJ2-5; 8 bases match TRBD1. The length of the CDR3 is 15 residues. From germline, CDR1 is GTSNPN and CDR2 SVGIG (reference sequence). The trim removed 4 bases at V and 5 bases at J, leaving 12 bases unmatched. The CDR3 sequence is CAWILGQGPGETQYF. The CDR3 DNA reads TGTGCCTGGATCCTTGGACAGGGACCCGGGGAGACCCAGTACTTC. The whole variable domain, filled in from reference TRBV30 and TRBJ2-5, reads SQTIHQWPATLVQPVGSPLSLECTVEGTSNPNLYWYRQAAGRGLQLLFYSVGIGQISSEVPQNLSASRPQDRQFILSSKKLLLSDSGFYLCAWILGQGPGETQYFGPGTRLLVL.

The chain couples TRBV2 to TRBJ1-2; D is undetermined. CDR3 length equals 13 residues. Germline CDR1 is SNHLY and CDR2 is FYNNEI. V lost 3 bases to trimming and J lost 4 bases, with 9 bases between them. The CDR3 sequence is CASSEDSRYGYTF. DNA for the CDR3: TGTGCCAGCAGTGAGGATAGTCGCTATGGCTACACCTTC.

The V call is TRBV7-2, the J call TRBJ2-5; no clear D gene. Trimming removed 5 bases at V and 1 base at J, with 11 bases between. The CDR3 is made up of 14 amino acids. Germline CDR1 and CDR2: SGHTA and FQGNSA. The CDR3 is CASSRWGSQETQYF. CDR3 sequence (DNA): TGTGCCAGCAGCCGCTGGGGAAGCCAAGAGACCCAGTACTTC.

V and J are TRBV27 and TRBJ1-2, with D maybe TRBD1 (5 bases). This CDR3 spans 13 amino acids. The germline V gene encodes CDR1 MNHEY and CDR2 SMNVEV (reference sequence). The ends were cut back, 6 bases at V and 4 bases at J, with 12 bases in the middle. This chain's CDR3 is CASSPSGPYGYTF. The CDR3 DNA reads as TGTGCCAGCAGCCCGTCAGGGCCCTATGGCTACACCTTC.

The rearrangement joins TRBV7-2 to TRBJ2-1, with TRBD1 identical over 9 bases. CDR3 length: 14 residues. The V gene end was trimmed by 5 bases and the J gene end by 6 bases; junction bases not matched to a gene: 5. From germline, CDR1 is SGHTA and CDR2 FQGNSA. CDR3 protein: CASSPRTGVNEQFF. CDR3 DNA: TGTGCCAGCAGCCCGCGGACAGGGGTCAATGAGCAGTTCTTC.

The V gene is TRBV13, the J gene TRBJ2-3; no clear D. V gave up 2 bases and J gave up 2 bases, with 8 bases separating them. The CDR3 runs to 14 residues. The germline V gene encodes CDR1 PRHDT and CDR2 FYEKMQ (reference sequence). The CDR3 bases are TGTGCCAGCAGCTTACGCTTAATCACAGATACGCAGTATTTT. This encodes CASSLRLITDTQYF.

This chain links TRBV6-6 with TRBJ2-5; perhaps TRBD2 as D (7 bases). This CDR3 is 14 amino acids long. The V end was cut by 6 bases, the J end by 1 base, with 12 bases between. Germline V gene lookup returns CDR1 MNHNY and CDR2 SVGAGI (reference sequence). The CDR3, as DNA: TGTGCCAGCAGCCGAGGGGGGGCCCAAGAGACCCAGTACTTC. Amino acids: CASSRGGAQETQYF.

Comment on this clone: One junction end disagrees with the germline gene, perhaps due to a read error. This rearrangement joins TRBV6-1 to TRBJ2-4; 8 nucleotides align to TRBD2. Germline CDR1 reads MNHNS; CDR2 reads SASEGT. The CDR3 is 13 amino acids. This CDR3 reads CASSESVSGGDDF. For the CDR3, the DNA is TGTGCCAGCAGTGAATCCGTATCCGGGGGGGATGACTTC.

This rearrangement joins TRBV6-1 to TRBJ1-1; D is perhaps TRBD1 (5 bases). Germline lookup yields CDR1 MNHNS and CDR2 SASEGT. This CDR3 region has 13 residues. Trimming cost V 2 bases and J 6 bases, with 10 bases left between them. CDR3 sequence (DNA): TGTGCCAGCAGTGAAACAGGTATTCCTGAAGCTTTCTTT. Translation: CASSETGIPEAFF.

The rearrangement joins TRBV5-3 to TRBJ1-2; D is undetermined. TRBV5-3 is marked as an open reading frame, function uncertain. Between the trimmed V and J ends, which lost 6 bases and 4 bases, there was a span of 16 bases. The CDR3 runs 14 residues. CDR3 protein: CARNSPGFPYGYTF. The CDR3 region has the DNA TGTGCCAGAAACTCCCCCGGCTTTCCCTATGGCTACACCTTC.

The chain couples TRBV7-2 to TRBJ2-5; possible D gene TRBD2, 5 bases. This CDR3 comprises 17 residues. Trimming pared 4 bases from V and 5 bases from J, leaving 23 bases between. Germline CDR1 reads SGHTA; CDR2 reads FQGNSA. The DNA of the CDR3 is TGTGCCAGCAGCTCGAGACCTCCCCGGGGATGGTGGGAGACCCAGTACTTC. Its translation: CASSSRPPRGWWETQYF.

The genes are TRBV5-1 and TRBJ1-1, with D unresolved. The V and J ends lost 0 bases and 4 bases respectively, with 13 bases between them. The CDR3 length is 15 residues. Germline V CDR1 and CDR2: SGHRS, YFSETQ. CDR3 residues: CASSLEAGLGTEAFF. The CDR3 DNA follows: TGCGCCAGCAGCTTGGAGGCAGGCTTGGGCACTGAAGCTTTCTTT.